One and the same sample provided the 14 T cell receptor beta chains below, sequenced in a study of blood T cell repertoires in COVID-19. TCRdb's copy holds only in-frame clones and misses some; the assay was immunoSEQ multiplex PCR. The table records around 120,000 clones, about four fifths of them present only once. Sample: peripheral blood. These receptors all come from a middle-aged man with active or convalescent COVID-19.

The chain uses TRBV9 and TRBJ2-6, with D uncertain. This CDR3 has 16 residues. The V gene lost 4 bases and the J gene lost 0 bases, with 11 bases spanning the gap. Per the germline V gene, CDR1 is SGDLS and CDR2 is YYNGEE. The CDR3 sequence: CASSSDRSSGANVLTF. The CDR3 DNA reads TGTGCCAGCAGCTCAGACCGGAGCTCTGGGGCCAACGTCCTGACTTTC.

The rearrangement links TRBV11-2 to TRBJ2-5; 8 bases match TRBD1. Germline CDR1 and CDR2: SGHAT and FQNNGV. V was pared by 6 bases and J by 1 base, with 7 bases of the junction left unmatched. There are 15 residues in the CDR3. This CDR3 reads CASSFSTGGQETQYF. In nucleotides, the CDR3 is TGTGCCAGCAGTTTTTCAACAGGGGGCCAAGAGACCCAGTACTTC. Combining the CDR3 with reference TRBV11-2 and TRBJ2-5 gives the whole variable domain EAGVAQSPRYKIIEKRQSVAFWCNPISGHATLYWYQQILGQGPKLLIQFQNNGVVDDSQLPKDRFSAERLKGVDSTLKIQPAKLEDSAVYLCASSFSTGGQETQYFGPGTRLLVL.

The CDR3 loop reads CASSIVAAGELFF. The CDR3 DNA reads as TGTGCCAGTAGTATAGTGGCAGCCGGGGAGCTGTTTTTT. The chain employs TRBV19 and TRBJ2-2; D remains ambiguous. The V gene's germline CDR1 is LNHDA and CDR2 SQIVND (reference sequence). The CDR3 covers 13 residues. The germline V and J ends were trimmed by 1 base and 6 bases, with 6 bases remaining between them.

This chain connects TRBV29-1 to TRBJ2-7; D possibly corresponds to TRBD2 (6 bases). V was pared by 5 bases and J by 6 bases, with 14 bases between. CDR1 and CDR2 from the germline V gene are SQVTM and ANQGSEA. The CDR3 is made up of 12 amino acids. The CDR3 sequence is CSVSRGGLEQYF. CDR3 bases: TGCAGCGTTTCCCGAGGAGGGCTCGAGCAGTACTTC.

CDR3 nucleotide sequence: TGTGCCAGCAGCGCGACAGGGGGCAATCAGCCCCAGCATTTT. Translating it yields CASSATGGNQPQHF. The genes are TRBV9 and TRBJ1-5; TRBD1 matches 8 bases. The junction had 1 base not matched to a gene; V was cut back by 3 bases and J by 2 bases. The germline V gene has CDR1 SGDLS and CDR2 YYNGEE. CDR3 length: 14 residues.

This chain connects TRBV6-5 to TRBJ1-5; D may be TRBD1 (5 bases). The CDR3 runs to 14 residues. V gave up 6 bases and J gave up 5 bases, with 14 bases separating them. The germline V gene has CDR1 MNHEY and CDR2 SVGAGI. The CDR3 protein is CASRDDRLHQPQHF. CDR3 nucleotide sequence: TGTGCCAGCAGGGATGACAGACTTCATCAGCCCCAGCATTTT.

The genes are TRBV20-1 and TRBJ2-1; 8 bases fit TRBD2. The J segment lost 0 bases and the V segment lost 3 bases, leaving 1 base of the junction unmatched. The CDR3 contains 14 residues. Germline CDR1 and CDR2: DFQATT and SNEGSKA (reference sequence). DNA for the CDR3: TGCAGTGCTAGTCGGGGGGGCTCCTACAATGAGCAGTTCTTC. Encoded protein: CSASRGGSYNEQFF.

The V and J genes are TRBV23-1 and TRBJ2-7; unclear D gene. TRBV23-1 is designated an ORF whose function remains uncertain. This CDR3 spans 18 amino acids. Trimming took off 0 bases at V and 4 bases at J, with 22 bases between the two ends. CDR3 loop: CASSQSSPGPLRKYEQYF. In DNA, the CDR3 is TGCGCCAGCAGTCAATCGAGCCCGGGTCCACTTCGTAAGTACGAGCAGTACTTC.

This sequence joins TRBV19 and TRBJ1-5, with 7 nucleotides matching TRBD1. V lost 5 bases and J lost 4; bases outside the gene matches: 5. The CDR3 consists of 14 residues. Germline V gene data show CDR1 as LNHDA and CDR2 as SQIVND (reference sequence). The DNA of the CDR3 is TGTGCCAGTAGTGCCGCGACAGGGAATCAGCCCCAGCATTTT. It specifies CASSAATGNQPQHF.

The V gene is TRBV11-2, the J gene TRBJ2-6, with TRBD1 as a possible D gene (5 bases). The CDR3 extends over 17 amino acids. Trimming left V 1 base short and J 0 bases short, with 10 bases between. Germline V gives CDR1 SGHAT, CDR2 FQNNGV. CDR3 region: CASSLGWGLSGANVLTF. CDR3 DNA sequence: TGTGCCAGCAGCTTAGGATGGGGCCTCTCTGGGGCCAACGTCCTGACTTTC.

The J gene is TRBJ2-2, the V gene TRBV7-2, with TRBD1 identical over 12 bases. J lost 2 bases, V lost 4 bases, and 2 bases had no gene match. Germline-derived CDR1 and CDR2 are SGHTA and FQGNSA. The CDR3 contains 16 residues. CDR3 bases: TGTGCCAGCAGCTGGGACAGGGGGCTCAACACCGGGGAGCTGTTTTTT. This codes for CASSWDRGLNTGELFF.

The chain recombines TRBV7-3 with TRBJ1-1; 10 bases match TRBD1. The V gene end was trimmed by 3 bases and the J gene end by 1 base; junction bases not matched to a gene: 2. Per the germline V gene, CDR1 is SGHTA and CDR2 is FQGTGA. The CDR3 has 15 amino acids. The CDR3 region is CASSLTGGKNTEAFF. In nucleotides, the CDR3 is TGTGCCAGCAGCTTGACAGGGGGCAAGAACACTGAAGCTTTCTTT.

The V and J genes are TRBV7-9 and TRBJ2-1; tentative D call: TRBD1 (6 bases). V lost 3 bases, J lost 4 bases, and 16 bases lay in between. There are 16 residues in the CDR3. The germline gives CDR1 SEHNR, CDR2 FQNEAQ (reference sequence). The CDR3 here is CASSFGMGQTYNEQFF. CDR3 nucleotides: TGTGCCAGCAGCTTCGGCATGGGACAAACTTACAATGAGCAGTTCTTC.

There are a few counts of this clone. The CDR3 spells CASSVVGRATGELFF. As DNA, the CDR3 is TGTGCCAGCAGCGTAGTGGGCAGGGCCACCGGGGAGCTGTTTTTT. This chain links TRBV9 with TRBJ2-2; D possibly corresponds to TRBD1 (5 bases). V lost 0 bases and J lost 4, with 10 bases in between. The CDR3 is 15 amino acids. In germline, CDR1 is SGDLS, CDR2 YYNGEE.